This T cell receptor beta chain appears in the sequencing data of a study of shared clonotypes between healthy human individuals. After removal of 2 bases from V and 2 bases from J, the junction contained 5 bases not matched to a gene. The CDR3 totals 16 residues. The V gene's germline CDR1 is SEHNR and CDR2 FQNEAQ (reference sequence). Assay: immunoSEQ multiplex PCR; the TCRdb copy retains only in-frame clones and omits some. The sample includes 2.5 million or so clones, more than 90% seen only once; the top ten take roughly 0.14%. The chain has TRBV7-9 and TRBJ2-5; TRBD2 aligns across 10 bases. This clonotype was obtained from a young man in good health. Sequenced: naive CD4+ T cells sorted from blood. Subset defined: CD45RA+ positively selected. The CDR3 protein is CASSLSASGGQETQYF. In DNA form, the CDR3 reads TGTGCCAGCAGCTTATCAGCTAGCGGGGGTCAAGAGACCCAGTACTTC.